The 20 T cell receptor beta chains presented below share a single source sample, sequenced in a study of T cell responses to AZD1222 COVID-19 vaccine. Sequencing was performed with immunoSEQ multiplex PCR; in TCRdb, only in-frame clones are kept and a portion is missing. The data show roughly 160,000 clones, more than 80% seen once. The sequencing here drew on peripheral blood, taken on day 0 of AZD1222 vaccination. The receptors come from an adult in good health.

The chain has TRBV28 and TRBJ2-6, with 8 bases matching TRBD1. V was clipped by 3 bases and J by 0 bases; unmatched bases: 22. The CDR3 consists of 23 residues. Germline CDR1 MDHEN, CDR2 SYDVKM. The CDR3 region has the DNA TGTGCCAGCAGTTTGCATTGGGACAGGAGAGCTTACAGTGGGGTCTCTGGGGCCAACGTCCTGACTTTC. This encodes CASSLHWDRRAYSGVSGANVLTF.

The CDR3 DNA reads TGCAGTGCTAGTAGTCTGGACGAGCAGTACGTC. This gives the protein CSASSLDEQYV. The chain is built from TRBV20-1 and TRBJ2-7; D call uncertain. Germline CDR1 DFQATT, CDR2 SNEGSKA (reference sequence). Trimming took off 3 bases at V and 5 bases at J, with 8 bases between the two ends. The CDR3 is 11 amino acids.

The rearrangement joins TRBV28 to TRBJ1-5, with D uncertain. The ends were cut back, 3 bases at V and 5 bases at J, with 2 bases in the middle. Germline CDR1 reads MDHEN; CDR2 reads SYDVKM. This CDR3 contains 11 residues. The CDR3 region is CASSLDQPQHF. CDR3 in DNA: TGTGCCAGCAGTTTGGATCAGCCCCAGCATTTT.

The V and J genes are TRBV7-9 and TRBJ1-2; 8 nucleotides agree with TRBD1. Germline V gene data show CDR1 as SEHNR and CDR2 as FQNEAQ (reference sequence). V gave up 2 bases and J gave up 7 bases; unmatched junction bases: 12. This CDR3 is 16 amino acids long. The DNA of the CDR3 is TGTGCCAGCAGCTTACCCGGACAGGGTGAAGTTGGTGGCTACACCTTC. Protein product: CASSLPGQGEVGGYTF.

This chain uses TRBV3-1 (or the pseudogene TRBV3-2) with TRBJ1-5, with a weak D call TRBD1 (5 bases). Trimming pared 0 bases from V and 9 bases from J, leaving 9 bases between. Germline assignment: CDR1 LGHDT and CDR2 YNNKEL (reference sequence). This CDR3 is 13 amino acids long. CDR3 sequence reads: CASSQDRERPQHF. CDR3 nucleotide sequence: TGTGCCAGCAGCCAAGACAGGGAAAGGCCCCAGCATTTT.

The chain combines TRBV10-3 with TRBJ2-6; tentative D call: TRBD2 (5 bases). The V end was cut by 4 bases, the J end by 0 bases, with 7 bases between. The V gene's germline CDR1 is ENHRY and CDR2 SYGVKD. The CDR3 has 15 amino acids. The DNA for the CDR3 is TGTGCCATCAGTGGTACTAGCTCTGGGGCCAACGTCCTGACTTTC. Translating it yields CAISGTSSGANVLTF.

The V call is TRBV9, the J call TRBJ1-2, with D perhaps TRBD1 (5 bases). The CDR3 is made up of 14 amino acids. Germline loops: CDR1 SGDLS, CDR2 YYNGEE. Trimming pared 2 bases from V and 4 bases from J, leaving 12 bases between. CDR3: CASSVGGGLYGYTF. CDR3 nucleotides: TGTGCCAGCAGCGTGGGGGGAGGTCTCTATGGCTACACCTTC.

The gene calls are TRBV6-5 and TRBJ1-2; D call uncertain. Trimming left V 0 bases short and J 4 bases short, with 9 bases between. CDR3 length: 14 amino acids. The germline CDR1 and CDR2 sequences are MNHEY and SVGAGI. The DNA of the CDR3 is TGTGCCAGCAGTTACTCGGCCATGAGCTATGGCTACACCTTC. Translated: CASSYSAMSYGYTF.

The chain combines TRBV6-1 with TRBJ2-5; 9 bases fit TRBD2. CDR3 length equals 15 residues. The germline V gene has CDR1 MNHNS and CDR2 SASEGT. The V segment lost 3 bases and the J segment 5 bases; nucleotides outside the gene matches: 7. As DNA, the CDR3 is TGTGCCAGCAGTGAGGAAGCGGGGGGTCCCGAGACCCAGTACTTC. The encoded protein is CASSEEAGGPETQYF.

The gene calls are TRBV4-1 and TRBJ2-2, with D possibly TRBD2 on 5 matching bases. The ends were cut back, 2 bases at V and 4 bases at J, with 14 bases in the middle. The CDR3 extends over 16 amino acids. Per germline, CDR1 MGHRA and CDR2 YSYEKL. Written as DNA, the CDR3 is TGCGCCAGCAGCCAACTTTCCGGGGTGAGCACCGGGGAGCTGTTTTTT. Translation gives CASSQLSGVSTGELFF.

V is TRBV12-3 or TRBV12-4 and J is TRBJ1-5; D call uncertain. The CDR3 has 13 amino acids. V dropped 5 bases and J dropped 9 bases, with 14 bases sitting between them. The CDR3 DNA is TGTGCCAGCAGTACGCGGGAGGCCGGGCCCCAGCATTTT. Its protein product is CASSTREAGPQHF.

The CDR3 DNA reads as TGTGCCATCAGTGAGTTCAGTCTGTATGGAGGAACTGAAGCTTTCTTT. Translated: CAISEFSLYGGTEAFF. V gene TRBV10-3 combines with J gene TRBJ1-1, with D unresolved. Germline CDR1 reads ENHRY; CDR2 reads SYGVKD. Trimming took 1 base from V and 5 from J, leaving 17 bases between them. The CDR3 extends over 16 amino acids.

The chain carries TRBV7-2 and TRBJ1-4; D remains ambiguous. The CDR3 runs to 14 residues. V was clipped by 2 bases and J by 2 bases, with 6 bases between them. In germline, CDR1 is SGHTA, CDR2 FQGNSA. CDR3 amino acids: CASSLLRTNEKLFF. CDR3 bases: TGTGCCAGCAGCTTACTCCGCACTAATGAAAAACTGTTTTTT.

This rearrangement joins TRBV7-8 to TRBJ1-4; 9 positions match TRBD1. The CDR3 length is 17 residues. The germline V gene encodes CDR1 SGHVS and CDR2 FQNEAQ. The trim removed 5 bases at V and 5 bases at J, leaving 12 bases unmatched. The CDR3 protein is CASSQNRGRGGNEKLFF. The CDR3 DNA sequence: TGTGCCAGCAGCCAAAACAGGGGGCGAGGTGGAAATGAAAAACTGTTTTTT.

This clone was seen a few times. V usage is TRBV3-1 (or the pseudogene TRBV3-2) and J usage is TRBJ1-2, with D hard to call. CDR1 LGHDT and CDR2 YNNKEL come from the germline V gene (reference sequence). The CDR3 covers 13 residues. Trimming shortened V by 6 bases and J by 2 bases, and 10 bases separated the two germline ends. CDR3 amino acids: CASRSTRNYGYTF. For the CDR3, the DNA is TGTGCCAGCAGATCTACACGGAACTATGGCTACACCTTC.

V gene TRBV2 combines with J gene TRBJ1-4; unclear D gene. The CDR3 is made up of 13 amino acids. V dropped 8 bases and J dropped 8 bases, with 15 bases sitting between them. CDR1 is SNHLY and CDR2 is FYNNEI in the germline V gene. CDR3 sequence (DNA): TGTGCCAGCCTGATAATGTTCAGCGAAAAACTGTTTTTT. Its translation: CASLIMFSEKLFF.

V is TRBV5-1 and J is TRBJ2-5; 14 nucleotides line up with TRBD2. CDR1 and CDR2 (germline): SGHRS, YFSETQ. The CDR3 is 17 amino acids. V trimming: 3 bases; J trimming: 4 bases; junction bases outside the gene matches: 8. The CDR3 region has the DNA TGCGCCAGCAGCTCGGGGACTAGCGGGGGCCCGGGAGAGACCCAGTACTTC. Protein: CASSSGTSGGPGETQYF.

This chain links TRBV7-9 with TRBJ1-1, with D unresolved. Trimming pared 2 bases from V and 2 bases from J, leaving 6 bases between. The CDR3 spans 13 residues. CDR1 SEHNR and CDR2 FQNEAQ come from the germline V gene (reference sequence). CDR3 nucleotide sequence: TGTGCCAGCAGCTTAACAGCTAACACTGAAGCTTTCTTT. The encoded protein is CASSLTANTEAFF.

This clone appeared a single time. DNA of the CDR3: TGTGCCAGCAGGCGTGGCCCGGGCACCGGGGAGCTGTTTTTT. It codes for CASRRGPGTGELFF. V gene TRBV28 combines with J gene TRBJ2-2; D is ambiguous. This CDR3 contains 14 residues. Trimming removed 6 bases at V and 4 bases at J, with 12 bases between. From germline, CDR1 is MDHEN and CDR2 SYDVKM.

This clone has just one count. V gene TRBV11-2 combines with J gene TRBJ2-2; 8 bases align to TRBD1. The CDR3 has 16 residues. Germline CDR1 and CDR2: SGHAT and FQNNGV. With 4 bases clipped from V and 4 bases from J, the junction kept 8 bases outside the gene matches. Here the CDR3 DNA reads TGTGCCAGCAGCTGGACCCCAGGGGGCGGCACCGGGGAGCTGTTTTTT. It encodes CASSWTPGGGTGELFF.